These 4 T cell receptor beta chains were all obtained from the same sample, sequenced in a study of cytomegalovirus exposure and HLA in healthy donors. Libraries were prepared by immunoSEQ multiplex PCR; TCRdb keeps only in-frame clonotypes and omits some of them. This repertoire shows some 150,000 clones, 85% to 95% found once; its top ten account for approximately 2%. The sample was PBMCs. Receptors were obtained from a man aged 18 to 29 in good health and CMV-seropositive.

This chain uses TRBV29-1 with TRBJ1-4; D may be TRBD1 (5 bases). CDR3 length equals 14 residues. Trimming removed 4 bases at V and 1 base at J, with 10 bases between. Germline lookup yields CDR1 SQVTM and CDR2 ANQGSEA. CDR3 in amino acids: CSVGLGGTNEKLFF. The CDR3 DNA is TGCAGCGTTGGCCTCGGGGGAACTAATGAAAAACTGTTTTTT.

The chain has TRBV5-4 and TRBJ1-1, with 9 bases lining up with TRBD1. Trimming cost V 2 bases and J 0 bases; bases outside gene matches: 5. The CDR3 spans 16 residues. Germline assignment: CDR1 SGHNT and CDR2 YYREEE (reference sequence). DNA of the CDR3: TGTGCCAGCAGCTTTGGACAGGGGTATTTGAACACTGAAGCTTTCTTT. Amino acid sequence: CASSFGQGYLNTEAFF.

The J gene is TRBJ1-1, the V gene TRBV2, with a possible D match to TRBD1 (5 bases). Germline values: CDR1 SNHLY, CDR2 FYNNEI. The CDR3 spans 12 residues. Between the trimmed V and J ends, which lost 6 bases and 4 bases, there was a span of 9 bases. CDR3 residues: CASSRDSTEAFF. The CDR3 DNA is TGTGCCAGCAGCCGAGACAGCACTGAAGCTTTCTTT.

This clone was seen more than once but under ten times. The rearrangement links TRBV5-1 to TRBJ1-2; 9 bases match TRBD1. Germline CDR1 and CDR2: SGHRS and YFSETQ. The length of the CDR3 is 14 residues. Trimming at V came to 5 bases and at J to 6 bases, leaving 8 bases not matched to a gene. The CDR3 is CASRSTGGADGYTF. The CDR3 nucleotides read TGCGCCAGCAGGTCTACAGGGGGCGCGGATGGCTACACCTTC.